The 27 T cell receptor beta chains reported below all come from one sample, sequenced in a study of sequential checkpoint blockade in melanoma. Sample treatment: randomized to nivolumab then ipilimumab (arm A) or the reverse (arm B). Here immunoSEQ multiplex PCR was the method, and the copy in TCRdb shows in-frame clones only, minus some. The data contain about a thousand clones, roughly 23% of them singletons. This specimen consisted of tumor tissue (inferred from file names), obtained from a patient given nivolumab and ipilimumab in sequence. These receptors came from a human donor with melanoma.

This clone was seen only a few times. The chain carries TRBV6-8 and TRBJ2-7; 10 positions agree with TRBD1. The length of the CDR3 is 17 residues. Germline V gene lookup returns CDR1 MNHGY and CDR2 SAAAGT. V lost 2 bases and J lost 2; bases outside the gene matches: 9. The CDR3 is CASSYRYSGTGAYEQYF. The DNA of the CDR3 is TGTGCCAGCAGTTACAGGTACTCCGGGACAGGGGCCTACGAGCAGTACTTC.

This clone was counted between two and nine times. The gene calls are TRBV28 and TRBJ2-5, with 7 bases fitting TRBD2. The CDR3 totals 17 residues. Unmatched junction bases numbered 12, after V lost 5 bases and J lost 0 bases. Germline V CDR1 and CDR2: MDHEN, SYDVKM. The CDR3 is CASSPTPSGFYQETQYF. CDR3 DNA: TGTGCCAGCAGTCCGACCCCTAGCGGCTTCTACCAAGAGACCCAGTACTTC.

The chain carries TRBV28 and TRBJ2-7; tentative D call: TRBD2 (6 bases). CDR1 is MDHEN, CDR2 SYDVKM, per germline. Trimming pared 5 bases from V and 0 bases from J, leaving 17 bases between. The CDR3 spans 16 residues. The CDR3 DNA reads TGTGCCAGCAGTCCTCTGGTGGGGACTCCCTCCTACGAGCAGTACTTC. Protein sequence: CASSPLVGTPSYEQYF.

Only a few counts were recorded for this clone. The rearrangement links TRBV11-3 to TRBJ1-2; possibly TRBD1 for D (5 bases). The CDR3 sequence is 16 residues long. Trimming stripped 4 bases from V and 4 bases from J, with 19 bases between. Germline CDR1 is SGHNT and CDR2 is YENEEA. CDR3 amino acids: CASSSGMQGLGYGYTF. The CDR3 DNA follows: TGTGCCAGCAGCTCGGGCATGCAGGGTTTGGGCTATGGCTACACCTTC.

The CDR3 protein is CATSPGTGEYNEQFF. DNA for the CDR3: TGTGCCACCAGCCCCGGGACAGGGGAATACAATGAGCAGTTCTTC. This chain connects TRBV15 to TRBJ2-1; 10 nucleotides align to TRBD1. The CDR3 runs 15 residues. Trimming took 5 bases from V and 4 from J; bases not matched to a gene: 5. Germline CDR1 is LNHNV and CDR2 is YYDKDF (reference sequence).

This chain links TRBV6-7 with TRBJ2-5; the D gene is possibly TRBD2 (6 bases). TRBV6-7 is given ORF status, its function remaining uncertain. The CDR3 contains 14 residues. V was clipped by 2 bases and J by 3 bases, with 10 bases between them. DNA for the CDR3: TGTGCCAGCAGTTACAAGGGGAGGAAAGAGACCCAGTACTTC. Translated: CASSYKGRKETQYF.

Only one count was recorded for this clone. The chain links TRBV19 to TRBJ2-3, with 7 nucleotides matching TRBD1. The CDR3 has 14 residues. The ends lost 6 bases at V and 0 bases at J; junction bases unmatched: 3. Germline V gene lookup returns CDR1 LNHDA and CDR2 SQIVND (reference sequence). The CDR3 bases are TGTGCCAGTAGACAGACAGGGAGCACAGATACGCAGTATTTT. Translated, it gives CASRQTGSTDTQYF.

This clone is categorized as medium-sized. The J gene is TRBJ1-5, the V gene TRBV11-1, with unresolved D. Trimming took off 5 bases at V and 1 base at J, with 15 bases between the two ends. This CDR3 region has 16 residues. The germline V gene has CDR1 SGHAT and CDR2 FQDESV (reference sequence). The CDR3 sequence: CASSPSSDGSNQPQHF. Here the CDR3 DNA reads TGTGCCAGCAGCCCATCCTCGGACGGCAGCAATCAGCCCCAGCATTTT.

V is TRBV11-3 and J is TRBJ2-1, with TRBD2 matching over 12 bases. V was clipped by 5 bases and J by 4 bases; unmatched bases: 6. CDR1 and CDR2 from the germline V gene are SGHNT and YENEEA. This CDR3 comprises 16 residues. CDR3 nucleotide sequence: TGTGCCAGCAGCGCCCTACTAGCGGGGGGATACAATGAGCAGTTCTTC. This translates into CASSALLAGGYNEQFF.

The chain employs TRBV6-8 and TRBJ1-5; 11 bases agree with TRBD1. The V gene's germline CDR1 is MNHGY and CDR2 SAAAGT. The CDR3 covers 19 residues. Trimming at V came to 7 bases and at J to 0 bases, leaving 14 bases not matched to a gene. In DNA form, the CDR3 reads TGTGCCAGCACATCACCCAGGACAGGGGGCGCCTATAGCAATCAGCCCCAGCATTTT. This encodes CASTSPRTGGAYSNQPQHF.

By sample fraction, this clone is large. The V and J genes are TRBV11-3 and TRBJ2-5, with TRBD2 matching 8 bases. Germline CDR1 and CDR2: SGHNT and YENEEA. This CDR3 has 14 amino acids. V lost 2 bases to trimming and J lost 2 bases; unmatched junction nucleotides: 1. The CDR3 bases are TGTGCCAGCAGCTTAACGGGGGGGCAAGAGACCCAGTACTTC. This encodes CASSLTGGQETQYF.

The chain employs TRBV18 and TRBJ1-2, with 7 bases aligning to TRBD1. CDR3 length: 15 amino acids. CDR1 and CDR2 from the germline V gene are KGHSH and LQKENI. Germline trimming cut 2 bases from V and 8 bases from J; bases unmatched to any gene: 11. The CDR3 spells CASSPYTGDRMGYTF. Here the CDR3 DNA reads TGTGCCAGCTCACCATACACAGGGGATCGAATGGGCTACACCTTC. The full variable domain, rest sourced from reference TRBV18 and TRBJ1-2, is NAGVMQNPRHLVRRRGQEARLRCSPMKGHSHVYWYRQLPEEGLKFMVYLQKENIIDESGMPKERFSAEFPKEGPSILRIQQVVRGDSAAYFCASSPYTGDRMGYTFGSGTRLTVV.

This chain uses TRBV19 with TRBJ2-1, with 8 bases fitting TRBD2. This CDR3 has 13 amino acids. Germline loops: CDR1 LNHDA, CDR2 SQIVND (reference sequence). The trim removed 7 bases at V and 9 bases at J, leaving 8 bases unmatched. CDR3 region: CASKREPSIEQFF. In DNA, the CDR3 is TGTGCCAGTAAGCGGGAGCCCTCAATTGAGCAGTTCTTC.

This clone has a single count. The chain uses TRBV5-1 and TRBJ1-2; possible D gene TRBD1, 5 bases. The V end was cut by 6 bases, the J end by 0 bases, with 15 bases between. The CDR3 covers 15 residues. Per the germline V gene, CDR1 is SGHRS and CDR2 is YFSETQ. Here the CDR3 reads CASTSGTYTNYGYTF. CDR3 sequence (DNA): TGCGCCAGCACCTCCGGGACCTATACTAACTATGGCTACACCTTC.

This clone was seen more than once but under ten times. The chain couples TRBV1 to TRBJ2-7. TRBV1 is termed a pseudogene. This CDR3 has 15 residues. Here the CDR3 DNA reads TGCACCAGCAGCCAAGCTGGGCGGAGCAACGACGAGCAGTACTTC. It yields the protein CTSSQAGRSNDEQYF.

This clone has more than one count but fewer than ten. V gene TRBV11-3 combines with J gene TRBJ2-1; the D gene is possibly TRBD1 (6 bases). Trimming cost V 0 bases and J 4 bases, with 13 bases left between them. Germline V CDR1 and CDR2: SGHNT, YENEEA. This CDR3 is 16 amino acids long. In nucleotides, the CDR3 is TGTGCCAGCAGCTTAGATTACAGGGACATGTACAATGAGCAGTTCTTC. This translates into CASSLDYRDMYNEQFF.

The chain uses TRBV6-8 and TRBJ1-1; D is unresolved. CDR1 MNHGY and CDR2 SAAAGT come from the germline V gene. The CDR3 runs to 12 residues. The V and J ends lost 2 bases and 6 bases respectively, with 7 bases between them. The CDR3 is CASSYRKAEAFF. The CDR3 DNA is TGTGCCAGCAGTTACCGAAAGGCTGAAGCTTTCTTT.

This clone is large within its sample. This sequence joins TRBV11-3 and TRBJ1-1; D not resolved. The germline V and J ends were trimmed by 4 bases and 1 base, with 19 bases remaining between them. Germline values: CDR1 SGHNT, CDR2 YENEEA. The CDR3 runs to 17 residues. The CDR3 is CASSSYLDNGKNTEAFF. DNA for the CDR3: TGTGCCAGCAGCTCCTACCTGGATAATGGGAAGAACACTGAAGCTTTCTTT.

This sequence joins TRBV10-2 and TRBJ1-6; no definite D call. Looked up from germline, CDR1 is WSHSY and CDR2 is SAAADI. Between the trimmed V and J ends, which lost 3 bases and 0 bases, there was a span of 12 bases. The CDR3 extends over 17 amino acids. This CDR3 reads CASSDVFASSYNSPLHF. The CDR3 DNA reads TGCGCCAGCAGTGATGTGTTTGCGAGCTCCTATAATTCACCCCTCCACTTT.

This clone turned up a few times. The chain recombines TRBV6-8 with TRBJ1-3, with a weak D call TRBD1 (6 bases). The CDR3 sequence is 14 residues long. V dropped 2 bases and J dropped 4 bases, with 9 bases sitting between them. Germline loops: CDR1 MNHGY, CDR2 SAAAGT. CDR3 DNA: TGTGCCAGCAGTTACCGGGACATCGGAAACACCATATATTTT. Translated: CASSYRDIGNTIYF.

The table lists this clone with a few counts. V gene TRBV6-8 combines with J gene TRBJ2-7, with TRBD1 as a possible D gene (5 bases). The V and J ends lost 5 bases and 0 bases respectively, with 11 bases between them. CDR3 length: 14 amino acids. Per the germline V gene, CDR1 is MNHGY and CDR2 is SAAAGT. CDR3 nucleotides: TGTGCCAGCAGTCCCAGGGTCGGCTCCTACGAGCAGTACTTC. Protein sequence: CASSPRVGSYEQYF.

This clone was observed a few times. This chain links TRBV6-8 with TRBJ2-2, with D unresolved. CDR1 is MNHGY and CDR2 is SAAAGT in the germline V gene. The CDR3 extends over 15 amino acids. The V end lost 6 bases, the J end lost 6 bases, and 17 bases lay between the germline ends. In DNA form, the CDR3 reads TGTGCCAGCAGGGCGTCTAGTGCCTTTGCCGGGGAGCTGTTTTTT. Its protein product is CASRASSAFAGELFF.

This clone was recorded a few times. The chain links TRBV28 to TRBJ1-4; perhaps TRBD1 as D (5 bases). V shed 4 bases and J shed 8 bases, with 14 bases lying between them. The CDR3 has 14 amino acids. CDR1 is MDHEN, CDR2 SYDVKM, per germline. The CDR3 nucleotides are TGTGCCAGCAGTTCCGGGACGATCGGGGAAAAACTGTTTTTT. Translated, it gives CASSSGTIGEKLFF.

CDR3 sequence reads: CASRSTSGRAGETQYF. CDR3 nucleotide sequence: TGTGCCAGCAGAAGCACTAGCGGGAGGGCGGGAGAGACCCAGTACTTC. V and J are TRBV28 and TRBJ2-5, with 13 positions matching TRBD2. After removal of 6 bases from V and 4 bases from J, the junction contained 8 bases not matched to a gene. The CDR3 consists of 16 residues. Germline lookup yields CDR1 MDHEN and CDR2 SYDVKM.

The rearrangement joins TRBV9 to TRBJ2-5, with TRBD2 identical over 14 bases. From germline, CDR1 is SGDLS and CDR2 YYNGEE. The J segment lost 5 bases and the V segment lost 0 bases, leaving 6 bases of the junction unmatched. This CDR3 is built from 17 residues. CDR3 region: CASSVGLAGGPRETQYF. The CDR3 DNA is TGTGCCAGCAGCGTAGGACTAGCGGGAGGGCCAAGGGAGACCCAGTACTTC.

This clone was counted between two and nine times. The chain is built from TRBV6-7 and TRBJ2-7; 16 bases agree with TRBD2. TRBV6-7 is known as an ORF, though its function is uncertain. The CDR3 is 18 residues long. Trimming at V came to 7 bases and at J to 0 bases, leaving 9 bases not matched to a gene. This chain's CDR3 is CASITVGLAGGSSYEQYF. CDR3 in DNA: TGTGCCAGCATCACGGTGGGACTAGCGGGGGGGAGCTCCTACGAGCAGTACTTC.

The chain employs TRBV14 and TRBJ2-7; 9 bases match TRBD1. This CDR3 has 15 amino acids. Germline CDR1 and CDR2: SGHDN and FVKESK. V lost 4 bases and J lost 6; bases outside the gene matches: 10. The CDR3 DNA is TGTGCCAGCAGCCGCCAGGGACAGGGCTCGGCCGAGCAGTACTTC. As protein: CASSRQGQGSAEQYF.